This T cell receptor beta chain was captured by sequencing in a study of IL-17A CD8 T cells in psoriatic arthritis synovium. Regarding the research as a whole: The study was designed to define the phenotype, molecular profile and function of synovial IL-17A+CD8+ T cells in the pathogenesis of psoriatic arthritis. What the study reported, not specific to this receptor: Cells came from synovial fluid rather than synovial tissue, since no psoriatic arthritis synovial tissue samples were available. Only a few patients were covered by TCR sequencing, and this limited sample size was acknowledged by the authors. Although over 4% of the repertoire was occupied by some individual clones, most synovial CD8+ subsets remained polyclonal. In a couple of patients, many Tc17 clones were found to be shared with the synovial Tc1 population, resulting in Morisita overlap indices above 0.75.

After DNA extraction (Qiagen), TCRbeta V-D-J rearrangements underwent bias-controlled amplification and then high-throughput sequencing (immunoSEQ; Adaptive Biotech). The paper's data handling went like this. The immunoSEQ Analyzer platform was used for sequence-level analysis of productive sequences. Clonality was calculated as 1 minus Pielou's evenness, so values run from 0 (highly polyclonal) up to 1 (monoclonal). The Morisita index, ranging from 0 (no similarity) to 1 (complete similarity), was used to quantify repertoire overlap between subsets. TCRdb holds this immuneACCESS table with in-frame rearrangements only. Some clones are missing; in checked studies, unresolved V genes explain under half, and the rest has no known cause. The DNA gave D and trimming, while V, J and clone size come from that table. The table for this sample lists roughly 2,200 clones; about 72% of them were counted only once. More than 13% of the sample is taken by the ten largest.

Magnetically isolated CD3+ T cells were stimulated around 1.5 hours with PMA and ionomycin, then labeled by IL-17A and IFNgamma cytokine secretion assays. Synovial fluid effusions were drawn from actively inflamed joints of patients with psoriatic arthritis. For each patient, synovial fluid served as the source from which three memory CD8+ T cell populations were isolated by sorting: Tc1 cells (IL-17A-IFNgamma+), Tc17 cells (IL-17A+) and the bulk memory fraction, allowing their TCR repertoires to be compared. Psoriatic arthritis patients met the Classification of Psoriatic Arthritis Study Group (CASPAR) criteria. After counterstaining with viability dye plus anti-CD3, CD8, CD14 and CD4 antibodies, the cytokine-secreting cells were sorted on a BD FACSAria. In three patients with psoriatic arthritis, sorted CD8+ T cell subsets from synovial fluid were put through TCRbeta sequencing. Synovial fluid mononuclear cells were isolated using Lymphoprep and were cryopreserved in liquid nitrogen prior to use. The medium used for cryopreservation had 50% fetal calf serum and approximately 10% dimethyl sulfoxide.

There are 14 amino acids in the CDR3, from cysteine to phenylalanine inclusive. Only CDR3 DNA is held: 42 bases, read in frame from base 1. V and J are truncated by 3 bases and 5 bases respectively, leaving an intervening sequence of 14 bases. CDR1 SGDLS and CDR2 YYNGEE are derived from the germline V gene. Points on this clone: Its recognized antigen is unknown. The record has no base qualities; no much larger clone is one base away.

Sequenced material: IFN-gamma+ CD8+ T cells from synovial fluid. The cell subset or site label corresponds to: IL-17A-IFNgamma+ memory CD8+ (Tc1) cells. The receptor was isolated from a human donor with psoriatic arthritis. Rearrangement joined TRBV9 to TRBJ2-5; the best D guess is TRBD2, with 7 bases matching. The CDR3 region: CASSGNREGETQYF. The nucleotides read TGTGCCAGCAGCGGAAACAGGGAGGGTGAGACCCAGTACTTC.